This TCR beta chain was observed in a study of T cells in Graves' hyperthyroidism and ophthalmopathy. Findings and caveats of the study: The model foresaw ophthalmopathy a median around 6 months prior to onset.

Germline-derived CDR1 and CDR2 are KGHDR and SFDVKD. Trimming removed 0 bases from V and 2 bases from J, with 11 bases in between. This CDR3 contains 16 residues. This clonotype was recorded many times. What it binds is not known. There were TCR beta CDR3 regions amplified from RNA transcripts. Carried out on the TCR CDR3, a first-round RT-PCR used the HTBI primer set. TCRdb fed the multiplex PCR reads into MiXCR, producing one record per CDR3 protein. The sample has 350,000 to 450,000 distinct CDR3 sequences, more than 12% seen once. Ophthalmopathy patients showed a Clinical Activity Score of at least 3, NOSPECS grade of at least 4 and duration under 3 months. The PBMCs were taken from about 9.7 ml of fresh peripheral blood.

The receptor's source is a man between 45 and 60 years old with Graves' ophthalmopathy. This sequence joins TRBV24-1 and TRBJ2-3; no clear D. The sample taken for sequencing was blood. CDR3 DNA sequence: TGTGCCACCAGTGATTTGGGATTAGAAACCACAGATACGCAGTATTTT. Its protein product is CATSDLGLETTDTQYF.